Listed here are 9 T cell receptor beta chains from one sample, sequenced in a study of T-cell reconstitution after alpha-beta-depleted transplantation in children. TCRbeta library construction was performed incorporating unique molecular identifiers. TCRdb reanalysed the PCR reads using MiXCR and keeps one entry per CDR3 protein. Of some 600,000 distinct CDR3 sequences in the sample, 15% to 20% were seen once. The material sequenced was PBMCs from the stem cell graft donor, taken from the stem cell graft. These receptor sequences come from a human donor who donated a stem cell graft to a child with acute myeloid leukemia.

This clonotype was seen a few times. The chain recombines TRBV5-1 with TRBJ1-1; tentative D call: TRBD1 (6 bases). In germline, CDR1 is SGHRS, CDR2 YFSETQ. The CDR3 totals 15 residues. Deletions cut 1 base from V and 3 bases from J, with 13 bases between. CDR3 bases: TGCGCCAGCAGCTTGACACAGGGTACGCACACTGAAGCTTTCTTT. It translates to CASSLTQGTHTEAFF.

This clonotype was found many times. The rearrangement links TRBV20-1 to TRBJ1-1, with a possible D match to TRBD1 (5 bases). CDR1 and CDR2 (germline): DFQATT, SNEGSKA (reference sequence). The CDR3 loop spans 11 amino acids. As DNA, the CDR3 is TGCAGGGGGGGGATGAACACTGAAGCTTTCTTT. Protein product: CRGGMNTEAFF.

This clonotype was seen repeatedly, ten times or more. CDR3 loop: CSARDHKGARKNIQYF. Here the CDR3 DNA reads TGCAGTGCTAGAGATCATAAGGGGGCCCGCAAAAACATTCAGTACTTC. The genes are TRBV20-1 and TRBJ2-4; 7 positions match TRBD1. Germline V gives CDR1 DFQATT, CDR2 SNEGSKA (reference sequence). The CDR3 is made up of 16 amino acids. J lost 3 bases, V lost 0 bases, and 8 bases had no gene match.

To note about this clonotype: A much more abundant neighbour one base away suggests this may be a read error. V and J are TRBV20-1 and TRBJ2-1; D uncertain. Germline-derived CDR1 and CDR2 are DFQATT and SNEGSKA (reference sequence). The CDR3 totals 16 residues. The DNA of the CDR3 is TGCTGTGCTAGAGATAACAGAAGGTTAGCCTACAATGAGCAGTTCTTC. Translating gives CCARDNRRLAYNEQFF.

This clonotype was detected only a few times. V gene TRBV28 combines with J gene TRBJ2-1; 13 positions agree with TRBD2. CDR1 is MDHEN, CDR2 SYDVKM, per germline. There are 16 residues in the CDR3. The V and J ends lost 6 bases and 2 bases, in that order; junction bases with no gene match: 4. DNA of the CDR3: TGTGCCAGCAGATACGGACTAGCGGGGGCCTACAATGAGCAGTTCTTC. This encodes CASRYGLAGAYNEQFF.

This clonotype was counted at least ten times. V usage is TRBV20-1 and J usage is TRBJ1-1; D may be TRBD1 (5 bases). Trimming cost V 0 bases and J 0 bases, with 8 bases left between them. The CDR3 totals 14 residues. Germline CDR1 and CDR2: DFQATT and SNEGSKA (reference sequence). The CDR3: CSARDPRVNTEAFF. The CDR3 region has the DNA TGCAGTGCTAGAGACCCCAGGGTGAACACTGAAGCTTTCTTT.

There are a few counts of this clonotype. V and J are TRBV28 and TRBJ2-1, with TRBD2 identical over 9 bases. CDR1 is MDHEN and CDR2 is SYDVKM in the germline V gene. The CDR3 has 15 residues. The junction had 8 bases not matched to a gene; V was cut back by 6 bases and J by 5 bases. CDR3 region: CASRLAGGPHNEQFF. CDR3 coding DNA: TGTGCCAGCAGGCTCGCGGGGGGGCCCCACAATGAGCAGTTCTTC.

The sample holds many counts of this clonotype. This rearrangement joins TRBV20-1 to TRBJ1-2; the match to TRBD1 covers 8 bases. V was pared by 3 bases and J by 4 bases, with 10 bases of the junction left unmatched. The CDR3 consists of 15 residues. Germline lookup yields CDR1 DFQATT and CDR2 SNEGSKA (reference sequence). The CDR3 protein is CSARPGQAKIYGYTF. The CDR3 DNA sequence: TGCAGTGCTAGGCCGGGACAGGCGAAAATCTATGGCTACACCTTC.

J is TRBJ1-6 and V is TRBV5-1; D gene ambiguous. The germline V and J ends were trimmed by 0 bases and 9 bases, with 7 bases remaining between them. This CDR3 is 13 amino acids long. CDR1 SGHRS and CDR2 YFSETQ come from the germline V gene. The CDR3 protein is CASSLESRSPLHF. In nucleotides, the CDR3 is TGCGCCAGCAGCTTGGAATCCCGTTCACCCCTCCACTTT.